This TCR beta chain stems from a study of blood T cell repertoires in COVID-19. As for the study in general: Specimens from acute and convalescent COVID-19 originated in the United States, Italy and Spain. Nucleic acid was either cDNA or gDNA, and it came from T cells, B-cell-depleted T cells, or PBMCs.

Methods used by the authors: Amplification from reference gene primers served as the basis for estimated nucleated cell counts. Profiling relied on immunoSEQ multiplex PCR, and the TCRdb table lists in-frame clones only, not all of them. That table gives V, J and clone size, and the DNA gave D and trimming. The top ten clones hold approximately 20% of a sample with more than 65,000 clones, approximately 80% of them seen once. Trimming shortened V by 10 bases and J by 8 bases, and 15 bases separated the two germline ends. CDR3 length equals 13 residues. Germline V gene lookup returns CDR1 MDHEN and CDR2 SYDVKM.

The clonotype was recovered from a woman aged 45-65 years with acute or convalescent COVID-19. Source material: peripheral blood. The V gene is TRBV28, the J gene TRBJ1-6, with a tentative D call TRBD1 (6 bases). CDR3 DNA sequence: TGTGCCACCCAGACAGGCCGGTATTCACCCCTCCACTTT. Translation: CATQTGRYSPLHF.